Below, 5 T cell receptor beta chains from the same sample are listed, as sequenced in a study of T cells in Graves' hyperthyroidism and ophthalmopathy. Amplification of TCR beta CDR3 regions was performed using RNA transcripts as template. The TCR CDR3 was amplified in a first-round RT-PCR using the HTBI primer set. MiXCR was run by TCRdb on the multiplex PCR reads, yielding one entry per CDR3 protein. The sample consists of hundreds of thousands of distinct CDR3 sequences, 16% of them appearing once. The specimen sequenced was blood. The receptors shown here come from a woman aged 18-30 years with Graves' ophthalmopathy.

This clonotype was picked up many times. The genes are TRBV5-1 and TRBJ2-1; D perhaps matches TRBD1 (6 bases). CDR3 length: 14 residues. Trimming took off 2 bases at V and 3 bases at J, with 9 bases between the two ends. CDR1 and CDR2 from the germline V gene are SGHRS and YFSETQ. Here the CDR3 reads CASSFGQLYNEQFF. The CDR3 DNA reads TGCGCCAGCAGCTTCGGACAGCTCTACAATGAGCAGTTCTTC.

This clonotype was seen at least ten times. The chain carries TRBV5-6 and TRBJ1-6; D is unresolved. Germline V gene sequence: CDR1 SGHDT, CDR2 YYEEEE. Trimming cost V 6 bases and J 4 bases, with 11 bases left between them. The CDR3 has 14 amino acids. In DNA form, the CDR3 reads TGTGCCAGCATGGGCGGACTTTATAATTCACCCCTCCACTTT. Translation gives CASMGGLYNSPLHF.

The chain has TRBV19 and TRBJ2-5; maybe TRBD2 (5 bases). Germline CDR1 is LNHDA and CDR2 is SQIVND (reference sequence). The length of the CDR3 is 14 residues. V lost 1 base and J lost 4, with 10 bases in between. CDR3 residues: CASSIAGIGETQYF. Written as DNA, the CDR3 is TGTGCCAGTAGTATAGCGGGAATCGGAGAGACCCAGTACTTC. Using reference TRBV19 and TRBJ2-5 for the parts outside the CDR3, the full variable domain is DGGITQSPKYLFRKEGQNVTLSCEQNLNHDAMYWYRQDPGQGLRLIYYSQIVNDFQKGDIAEGYSVSREKKESFPLTVTSAQKNPTAFYLCASSIAGIGETQYFGPGTRLLVL.

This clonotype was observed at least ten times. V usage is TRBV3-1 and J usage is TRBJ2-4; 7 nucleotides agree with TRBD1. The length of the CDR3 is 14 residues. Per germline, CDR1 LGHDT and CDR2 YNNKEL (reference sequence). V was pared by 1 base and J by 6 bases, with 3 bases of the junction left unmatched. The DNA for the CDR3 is TGTGCCAGCAGCCAAGGCAACAGGGGAAACATTCAGTACTTC. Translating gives CASSQGNRGNIQYF.

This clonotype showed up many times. The CDR3 sequence: CASSLEPGTPYNSPLHF. The CDR3 coding sequence is TGTGCCAGCAGCTTAGAGCCGGGGACACCTTATAATTCACCCCTCCACTTT. The V gene is TRBV7-2, the J gene TRBJ1-6, with a weak D call TRBD1 (6 bases). The germline V gene encodes CDR1 SGHTA and CDR2 FQGNSA. V was shortened by 1 base and J by 4 bases, with 14 bases between the two germline ends. The CDR3 runs to 17 residues.